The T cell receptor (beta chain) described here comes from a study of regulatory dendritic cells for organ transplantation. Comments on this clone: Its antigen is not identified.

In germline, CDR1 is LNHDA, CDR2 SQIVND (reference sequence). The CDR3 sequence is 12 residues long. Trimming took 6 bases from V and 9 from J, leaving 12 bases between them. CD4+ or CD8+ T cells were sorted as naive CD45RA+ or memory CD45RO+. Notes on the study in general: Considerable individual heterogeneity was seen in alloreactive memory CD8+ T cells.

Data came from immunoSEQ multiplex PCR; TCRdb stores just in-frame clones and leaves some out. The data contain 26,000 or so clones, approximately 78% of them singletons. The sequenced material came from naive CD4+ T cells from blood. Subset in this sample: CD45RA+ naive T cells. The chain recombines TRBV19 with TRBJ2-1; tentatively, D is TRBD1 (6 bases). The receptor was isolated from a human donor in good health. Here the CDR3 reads CASSRTVFEQFF. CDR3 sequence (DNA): TGTGCCAGTAGCCGGACAGTTTTTGAGCAGTTCTTC.